One sample yielded the 28 T cell receptor beta chains listed below, sequenced in a study of blood T cell repertoires in COVID-19. Profiled with immunoSEQ multiplex PCR; TCRdb holds only in-frame clones, not every one. The data hold around 230,000 clones, with around 83% observed a single time. Sequenced input: peripheral blood. These TCRs come from a woman aged 55 to 70 with active or convalescent COVID-19.

The V and J genes are TRBV5-1 and TRBJ1-2; 7 bases match TRBD1. The ends lost 4 bases at V and 3 bases at J; junction bases unmatched: 12. This CDR3 has 16 amino acids. Germline V gene data show CDR1 as SGHRS and CDR2 as YFSETQ. In DNA form, the CDR3 reads TGCGCCAGCAGCACTGGAGACAGGGTGGGGGACTATGGCTACACCTTC. Its translation is CASSTGDRVGDYGYTF.

The rearrangement joins TRBV7-2 to TRBJ2-4, with D maybe TRBD1 (6 bases). The germline gives CDR1 SGHTA, CDR2 FQGNSA. The ends were cut back, 1 base at V and 6 bases at J, with 16 bases in the middle. CDR3 length: 16 amino acids. The CDR3 protein is CASSLVGITRGNIQYF. DNA of the CDR3: TGTGCCAGCAGCTTAGTGGGTATAACCAGGGGAAACATTCAGTACTTC.

The V and J genes are TRBV6-5 and TRBJ1-3, with D maybe TRBD1 (6 bases). V lost 5 bases, J lost 3 bases, and 11 bases lay in between. The germline gives CDR1 MNHEY, CDR2 SVGAGI. CDR3 size: 14 residues. Here the CDR3 reads CASSLPGVGNTIYF. The CDR3 region has the DNA TGTGCCAGCAGTCTCCCAGGGGTTGGAAACACCATATATTTT.

This chain links TRBV9 with TRBJ1-2; 7 bases agree with TRBD1. The CDR3 is made up of 15 amino acids. The germline CDR1 and CDR2 sequences are SGDLS and YYNGEE. The ends lost 0 bases at V and 4 bases at J; junction bases unmatched: 6. The CDR3 here is CASSVGTGAFYGYTF. The DNA for the CDR3 is TGTGCCAGCAGCGTAGGCACAGGGGCCTTCTATGGCTACACCTTC.

The chain uses TRBV27 and TRBJ1-1, with 9 bases that match TRBD1. The CDR3 is made up of 17 amino acids. CDR1 and CDR2 from the germline V gene are MNHEY and SMNVEV (reference sequence). V trimming: 4 bases; J trimming: 9 bases; junction bases outside the gene matches: 18. CDR3 DNA: TGTGCCAGCAGTTCCCGACGGAGGGGACAGGGAAGACCGAAAGCTTTCTTT. This gives the protein CASSSRRRGQGRPKAFF.

The chain uses TRBV10-2 and TRBJ2-3, with D perhaps TRBD1 (5 bases). Germline V CDR1 and CDR2: WSHSY, SAAADI. Trimming took off 7 bases at V and 0 bases at J, with 14 bases between the two ends. There are 15 residues in the CDR3. CDR3 DNA: TGCGCCAGCACCAGAGCGACAGCTAGCACAGATACGCAGTATTTT. Translated, it gives CASTRATASTDTQYF.

This clone was seen more than once but under ten times. This sequence joins TRBV19 and TRBJ1-2, with 8 bases lining up with TRBD1. After removal of 6 bases from V and 2 bases from J, the junction contained 8 bases not matched to a gene. The CDR3 is 15 residues long. Germline V lookup: CDR1 LNHDA, CDR2 SQIVND (reference sequence). The CDR3 loop is CASRSRQGTNYGYTF. The DNA for the CDR3 is TGTGCCAGTAGATCCCGACAGGGGACGAACTATGGCTACACCTTC.

The chain carries TRBV12-3 or TRBV12-4 and TRBJ1-2; D is undetermined. This CDR3 region has 13 residues. The V end was cut by 5 bases, the J end by 0 bases, with 7 bases between. The CDR3 DNA is TGTGCCAGCAGTCCGATAGCTAACTATGGCTACACCTTC. It specifies CASSPIANYGYTF.

The genes are TRBV19 and TRBJ1-5, with TRBD1 matching 7 bases. J lost 4 bases, V lost 2 bases, and 5 bases had no gene match. Germline V gives CDR1 LNHDA, CDR2 SQIVND (reference sequence). This CDR3 spans 15 amino acids. CDR3 loop: CASSIIRGRNQPQHF. The CDR3 nucleotides read TGTGCCAGTAGTATAATTAGGGGGCGGAATCAGCCCCAGCATTTT.

CDR3 nucleotide sequence: TGTGCCAGCAGGGTAGCGGGAGGAAACACAGATACGCAGTATTTT. Amino acids: CASRVAGGNTDTQYF. V and J are TRBV6-5 and TRBJ2-3; 10 bases line up with TRBD2. The CDR3 totals 15 residues. Germline values: CDR1 MNHEY, CDR2 SVGAGI. V was clipped by 6 bases and J by 2 bases; unmatched bases: 5.

This clone was seen only a few times. The chain uses TRBV27 and TRBJ1-1; possibly TRBD1 for D (6 bases). CDR1 MNHEY and CDR2 SMNVEV come from the germline V gene (reference sequence). V gave up 2 bases and J gave up 5 bases, with 15 bases separating them. The CDR3 runs to 15 residues. CDR3 bases: TGTGCCAGCAGTTTAACCCGAGGGGGAGGGACTGAAGCTTTCTTT. Translating it yields CASSLTRGGGTEAFF.

The chain has TRBV10-3 and TRBJ2-1; TRBD1 matches at 8 bases. CDR3 length: 17 residues. Germline V gives CDR1 ENHRY, CDR2 SYGVKD. V gave up 4 bases and J gave up 6 bases; unmatched junction bases: 14. As DNA, the CDR3 is TGTGCCATCAGTGGAAGTTATGACAGGGGAAACTCCAATGAGCAGTTCTTC. Translated: CAISGSYDRGNSNEQFF.

Comments on this clone: This specimen includes other DNA sequences encoding the same CDR3. This chain uses TRBV18 with TRBJ2-2; 7 bases align to TRBD1. The V and J ends lost 3 bases and 5 bases, in that order; junction bases with no gene match: 3. Per the germline V gene, CDR1 is KGHSH and CDR2 is LQKENI. This CDR3 is built from 14 residues. CDR3 residues: CASSPGQATGELFF. CDR3 in DNA: TGTGCCAGCTCACCCGGACAGGCTACCGGGGAGCTGTTTTTT.

V is TRBV19 and J is TRBJ1-5, with TRBD1 matching over 10 bases. The CDR3 is 17 amino acids. Germline CDR1 and CDR2: LNHDA and SQIVND (reference sequence). The V gene end was trimmed by 2 bases and the J gene end by 4 bases; junction bases not matched to a gene: 8. CDR3 loop: CASSILDRGKGNQPQHF. The DNA of the CDR3 is TGTGCCAGTAGTATACTGGACAGGGGGAAGGGAAATCAGCCCCAGCATTTT.

The genes are TRBV7-2 and TRBJ1-1, with no clear D. The CDR3 is made up of 14 amino acids. Germline lookup yields CDR1 SGHTA and CDR2 FQGNSA. Trimming shortened V by 7 bases and J by 1 base, and 13 bases separated the two germline ends. For the CDR3, the DNA is TGTGCCAGCACCTGGCGGGGAACGAACACTGAAGCTTTCTTT. It yields the protein CASTWRGTNTEAFF.

This clone has only one observation. Sequence at one end of the junction differs from germline and may be a read error. The CDR3, as DNA: TGTGCCAGCAGTGATGGCAGGGCACCTGAGGCTTTCTTT. Translating gives CASSDGRAPEAFF. This sequence joins TRBV2 and TRBJ1-1, with D perhaps matching TRBD1 (5 bases). CDR1 and CDR2 (germline): SNHLY, FYNNEI. This CDR3 has 13 residues. Supplemented by reference TRBV2 and TRBJ1-1, the full variable domain reads EPEVTQTPSHQVTQMGQEVILRCVPISNHLYFYWYRQILGQKVEFLVSFYNNEISEKSEIFDDQFSVERPDGSNFTLKIRSTKLEDSAMYFCASSDGRAPEAFFGQGTRLTVV.

The rearrangement joins TRBV18 to TRBJ1-5; 9 bases fit TRBD1. V gave up 3 bases and J gave up 3 bases; unmatched junction bases: 12. Germline loops: CDR1 KGHSH, CDR2 LQKENI. This CDR3 spans 18 amino acids. The CDR3 nucleotides read TGTGCCAGCTCACCTGGCTTTTCAGGGACAGGGACCAATCAGCCCCAGCATTTT. Amino acid sequence: CASSPGFSGTGTNQPQHF.

This chain joins TRBV2 and TRBJ2-1; D possibly corresponds to TRBD1 (6 bases). CDR1 and CDR2 from the germline V gene are SNHLY and FYNNEI. The germline V and J ends were trimmed by 5 bases and 10 bases, with 30 bases remaining between them. The CDR3 is 18 amino acids. Here the CDR3 reads CASSYGQTGFQTRGEQFF. CDR3 nucleotide sequence: TGTGCCAGCAGTTACGGTCAAACCGGGTTTCAAACTAGGGGGGAGCAGTTCTTC.

This clone was counted between two and nine times. V and J are TRBV4-1 and TRBJ1-1; a weak D match, TRBD1 (5 bases). V gave up 4 bases and J gave up 4 bases, with 7 bases separating them. The CDR3 extends over 12 amino acids. Germline V gives CDR1 MGHRA, CDR2 YSYEKL. CDR3 residues: CASSPGGTEAFF. The CDR3 DNA follows: TGCGCCAGCAGCCCCGGGGGCACTGAAGCTTTCTTT.

V is TRBV9 and J is TRBJ2-1; 9 bases align to TRBD2. Trimming cost V 2 bases and J 6 bases; bases outside gene matches: 9. This CDR3 comprises 16 residues. Germline assignment: CDR1 SGDLS and CDR2 YYNGEE. CDR3 amino acids: CASSVLAGAIINEQFF. The CDR3 nucleotides read TGTGCCAGCAGCGTGTTAGCGGGGGCCATAATCAATGAGCAGTTCTTC.

The chain is built from TRBV2 and TRBJ2-5; D might be TRBD2 (6 bases). Trimming took 7 bases from V and 2 from J, leaving 8 bases between them. This CDR3 is built from 12 residues. CDR1 and CDR2 (germline): SNHLY, FYNNEI. CDR3 nucleotide sequence: TGTGCCAGCACCGGGACTCAAGAGACCCAGTACTTC. Its translation is CASTGTQETQYF.

V gene TRBV5-5 combines with J gene TRBJ2-7, with 8 bases that match TRBD2. V dropped 4 bases and J dropped 2; count of bases not matched to a gene: 8. This CDR3 region has 15 residues. Germline lookup yields CDR1 SGHKS and CDR2 YYEKEE (reference sequence). CDR3 amino acids: CASSPGGGFAYEQYF. The CDR3, as DNA: TGTGCCAGCAGCCCAGGCGGGGGGTTTGCCTACGAGCAGTACTTC.

This chain links TRBV2 with TRBJ2-2, with 9 bases that match TRBD2. Trimming at V came to 3 bases and at J to 0 bases, leaving 5 bases not matched to a gene. The CDR3 is 17 amino acids. Germline V lookup: CDR1 SNHLY, CDR2 FYNNEI. Written as DNA, the CDR3 is TGTGCCAGCAGTGACGGAGCGGGGGGTACGAACACCGGGGAGCTGTTTTTT. Its translation is CASSDGAGGTNTGELFF.

As DNA, the CDR3 is TGTGCCAGCAGGAAACAAACAGGAGGACAGCTTAATGAAAAACTGTTTTTT. It codes for CASRKQTGGQLNEKLFF. The chain has TRBV2 and TRBJ1-4; D is possibly TRBD1 (6 bases). Trimming pared 6 bases from V and 4 bases from J, leaving 21 bases between. CDR3 length: 17 amino acids. CDR1 SNHLY and CDR2 FYNNEI come from the germline V gene.

V and J are TRBV7-3 and TRBJ2-3; TRBD2 aligns across 8 bases. Losses at the gene ends were 0 bases for V and 3 bases for J; bases not matched to a gene: 2. The length of the CDR3 is 15 residues. CDR1 is SGHTA, CDR2 FQGTGA, per germline. This CDR3 reads CASSLTSGGTDTQYF. The CDR3, as DNA: TGTGCCAGCAGCTTAACCAGCGGGGGAACAGATACGCAGTATTTT.

In nucleotides, the CDR3 is TGTGCCAGCATCAAGACGTCAAACCCGGGGGAAAAACTGTTTTTT. Protein product: CASIKTSNPGEKLFF. This rearrangement joins TRBV5-5 to TRBJ1-4; D is undetermined. Germline CDR1 reads SGHKS; CDR2 reads YYEKEE (reference sequence). This CDR3 is built from 15 residues. Trimming pared 6 bases from V and 8 bases from J, leaving 20 bases between.

The chain joins TRBV7-9 to TRBJ2-1; 7 nucleotides agree with TRBD2. V shed 8 bases, J shed 7 bases, and the junction held 8 bases outside the gene matches. The CDR3 loop spans 13 amino acids. CDR1 and CDR2 (germline): SEHNR, FQNEAQ (reference sequence). This CDR3 is CASAHGGTNEQFF. CDR3 DNA: TGTGCCAGCGCGCACGGGGGGACTAATGAGCAGTTCTTC.

The gene calls are TRBV2 and TRBJ2-5, with D possibly being TRBD2 (6 bases). Germline V gives CDR1 SNHLY, CDR2 FYNNEI. The CDR3 consists of 13 residues. With 6 bases removed from V and 7 bases from J, the gap between germline ends came to 15 bases. CDR3 in DNA: TGTGCCAGCAGGAGGACTACCAAGGGGACCCAGTACTTC. This gives the protein CASRRTTKGTQYF.